This T cell receptor (beta chain) was observed in a study of cytomegalovirus exposure and HLA in healthy donors. The primer mix had 60 Vbeta and 13 Jbeta primers. Sequencing used immunoSEQ multiplex PCR; TCRdb keeps in-frame clones, though not all of them. The data hold 150,000 to 200,000 clones, with around three quarters observed a single time. At collection, donors were nominally healthy, but unrecorded immune exposures were probable. Per germline, CDR1 SGHDN and CDR2 FVKESK. The length of the CDR3 is 14 residues. The chain links TRBV14 to TRBJ2-5, with D uncertain. The end of the DNA fits TRBJ2-7 better, so the J call may be wrong. The sample taken for sequencing was PBMCs. The source of this sequence is a woman aged 25 to 39 in good health and CMV-seronegative. In DNA, the CDR3 is TGTGCCAGCAGCCACCAACTATTCTCCTACGAGCAGTACTTC. Its translation is CASSHQLFSYEQYF.